This passage covers 13 T cell receptor beta chains from one sample sequenced in a study of response to subunit inactivated influenza vaccine (dated by TCRdb to 2016 to 2019). Receptors were amplified or captured by RT-PCR. The sample was run on an Illumina HiSeq 2500. TCRdb itself trimmed the public reads at Q25 with fastp, ran MiXCR and retained productive beta chains. A single entry per CDR3 protein holds the most common genes and DNA from its merged rows. The sample contains 490,000 or so distinct CDR3 sequences, roughly 8.2% of them found a single time. In total, the top ten clones hold 13% of the sample. The sequencing here drew on PBMCs from blood, taken roughly 24 months after vaccination. The source of these receptors is a man in his fifties or sixties who received an inactivated influenza vaccine. Donor details come from another sample of the same person, matched by shared clones.

This clonotype was seen only a few times. In DNA form, the CDR3 reads TGCAGCGTTGAAATACCGACTAGCGGAACCTACGAGCAGTACTTC. Translation: CSVEIPTSGTYEQYF. This chain uses TRBV29-1 with TRBJ2-7, with TRBD2 matching 9 bases. The CDR3 consists of 15 residues. Germline CDR1 and CDR2: SQVTM and ANQGSEA. Trimming cost V 2 bases and J 2 bases; bases outside gene matches: 7.

The chain links TRBV20-1 to TRBJ2-1; a possible D gene is TRBD2 (5 bases). CDR1 and CDR2 (germline): DFQATT, SNEGSKA (reference sequence). This CDR3 region has 13 residues. The CDR3 here is CSCGRNSYNEQFF. The CDR3, as DNA: TGCTCCTGTGGGAGAAACTCCTACAATGAGCAGTTCTTC.

The chain recombines TRBV4-3 with TRBJ2-7; D is perhaps TRBD2 (6 bases). Germline V gene sequence: CDR1 LGHNA, CDR2 YSLEER. The V gene lost 0 bases and the J gene lost 0 bases, with 9 bases spanning the gap. The CDR3 is made up of 15 amino acids. CDR3 nucleotide sequence: TGCGCCAGCAGCCAAGATTGGGGGGTCTCCTACGAGCAGTACTTC. This translates into CASSQDWGVSYEQYF.

This clonotype was found many times. This chain uses TRBV27 with TRBJ2-3; D remains unclear. V lost 2 bases, J lost 3 bases, and 9 bases lay in between. The CDR3 covers 14 residues. Germline assignment: CDR1 MNHEY and CDR2 SMNVEV (reference sequence). CDR3 amino acids: CASSLSWGTDTQYF. The CDR3, as DNA: TGTGCCAGCAGTTTAAGTTGGGGAACAGATACGCAGTATTTT.

This clonotype has at least ten counts. The chain joins TRBV11-2 to TRBJ1-2; perhaps TRBD1 as D (5 bases). There are 15 residues in the CDR3. V dropped 3 bases and J dropped 2 bases, with 13 bases sitting between them. From germline, CDR1 is SGHAT and CDR2 FQNNGV. The CDR3 loop reads CASSLSFRGNYGYTF. CDR3 nucleotides: TGTGCCAGCAGCTTGTCGTTTCGGGGGAACTATGGCTACACCTTC.

With regard to this clonotype: The junction shows a germline mismatch at one end, possibly a read error. The chain combines TRBV6-5 with TRBJ1-2; weak D call: TRBD1 (6 bases). CDR3 length: 15 residues. Per germline, CDR1 MNHEY and CDR2 SVGAGI. DNA of the CDR3: TGTGCCAGCAGTTACTTGGTACAGGGTGGCTATAGCTACACCTTC. Translated: CASSYLVQGGYSYTF.

This clonotype turned up a few times. The chain is built from TRBV10-2 and TRBJ1-2; 8 bases align to TRBD1. The V gene end was trimmed by 10 bases and the J gene end by 4 bases; junction bases not matched to a gene: 8. CDR1 is WSHSY and CDR2 is SAAADI in the germline V gene. CDR3 length: 13 residues. Here the CDR3 reads CAINDGTGYGYTF. The CDR3 bases are TGCGCCATCAACGACGGGACAGGCTATGGCTACACCTTC.

In its sample, this clonotype was seen many times. V gene TRBV29-1 combines with J gene TRBJ1-5, with D hard to call. Germline loops: CDR1 SQVTM, CDR2 ANQGSEA. This CDR3 comprises 13 residues. Trimming removed 4 bases at V and 2 bases at J, with 9 bases between. This CDR3 reads CSVAENGNQPQHF. The CDR3 DNA is TGCAGCGTTGCAGAGAACGGCAATCAGCCCCAGCATTTT.

The chain has TRBV20-1 and TRBJ2-1; 7 bases are shared with TRBD2. The length of the CDR3 is 13 residues. J gave up 5 bases and V 5 bases, and 6 bases lay outside the gene matches. Germline-derived CDR1 and CDR2 are DFQATT and SNEGSKA (reference sequence). As DNA, the CDR3 is TGCAGTGCTGGGGGGACTAAACACAATGAGCAGTTCTTC. Translated, it gives CSAGGTKHNEQFF.

The genes are TRBV6-1 and TRBJ2-1; D gene uncertain. Germline loops: CDR1 MNHNS, CDR2 SASEGT. CDR3 size: 11 residues. The ends were cut back, 6 bases at V and 9 bases at J, with 9 bases in the middle. The CDR3 here is CASRQSPEQFF. In nucleotides, the CDR3 is TGTGCCAGCAGGCAGTCACCTGAGCAGTTCTTC.

This clonotype was detected only a few times. The chain couples TRBV7-2 to TRBJ2-3; 11 nucleotides match TRBD2. Germline V gene lookup returns CDR1 SGHTA and CDR2 FQGNSA. V lost 4 bases, J lost 7 bases, and 7 bases stayed unmatched. The CDR3 covers 15 residues. For the CDR3, the DNA is TGTGCCAGCAGCTCTCTAGCGGGGGGAAGGTATACGCAGTATTTT. Amino acid sequence: CASSSLAGGRYTQYF.

This clonotype was seen many times. V is TRBV7-2 and J is TRBJ2-2; TRBD1 might be the D (5 bases). This CDR3 spans 14 amino acids. The germline V gene encodes CDR1 SGHTA and CDR2 FQGNSA. Trimming took 6 bases from V and 9 from J, leaving 17 bases between them. The CDR3 protein is CASRSSGQGRELFF. DNA for the CDR3: TGTGCCAGCAGGTCATCAGGGCAGGGTAGGGAGCTGTTTTTT.

There are many counts of this clonotype. This sequence joins TRBV7-2 and TRBJ2-2, with D tentatively TRBD1 (6 bases). This CDR3 is built from 15 residues. Trimming removed 3 bases from V and 0 bases from J, with 8 bases in between. Germline V gene sequence: CDR1 SGHTA, CDR2 FQGNSA. CDR3 DNA: TGTGCCAGCAGCTTTAACAGGGCGAACACCGGGGAGCTGTTTTTT. Translating it yields CASSFNRANTGELFF.